These T cell receptor beta chains were read from a single sample in a study of T cell responses to AZD1222 COVID-19 vaccine. TCRdb's copy holds only in-frame clones and misses some; the assay was immunoSEQ multiplex PCR. The repertoire holds about 150,000 clones, with 90% as singletons. The material was peripheral blood, obtained 28 days after the second AZD1222 dose. These receptors all stem from an adult who received the AZD1222 COVID-19 vaccine. Each CDR3 is given with its conserved first and last residue. Fields, in order: J gene, clone size, V gene, D gene, CDR3 protein, CDR3 DNA. D genes are given only for firm matches. For some rows the clone size is stated as once, few or many, or as a class when expanded; others skip it.

>TRBJ2-7|.|TRBV13|.
CASSTGSVYEQYF
TGTGCCAGCAGCACCGGGTCCGTCTACGAGCAGTACTTC
>TRBJ1-1|.|TRBV6-5|.
CASRARGQNTEAFF
TGTGCCAGCAGGGCCCGTGGACAGAACACTGAAGCTTTCTTT
>TRBJ1-4|once|TRBV29-1|TRBD1
CSVGLGTGNEKLFF
TGCAGCGTGGGATTAGGGACAGGGAATGAAAAACTGTTTTTT
>TRBJ2-3|.|TRBV7-6|TRBD2
CASSSVSSGYTDTQYF
TGTGCCAGCAGCTCCGTATCTAGCGGTTACACAGATACGCAGTATTTT
>TRBJ1-4|.|TRBV5-5|.
CASSLGPANEKLFF
TGTGCCAGCAGCTTGGGGCCAGCTAATGAAAAACTGTTTTTT
>TRBJ2-1|.|TRBV24-1|.
CATKGPQNEQVNEQFF
TGTGCCACCAAGGGACCACAGAACGAGCAGGTCAATGAGCAGTTCTTC
>TRBJ1-5|.|TRBV6-5|.
CASSTQGGSNQPQHF
TGTGCCAGCAGTACACAGGGAGGGAGCAATCAGCCCCAGCATTTT
>TRBJ2-7|.|TRBV11-2|.
CASSLGAGLSSYEQYF
TGTGCCAGCAGCTTAGGAGCCGGCCTCAGCTCCTACGAGCAGTACTTC
>TRBJ2-5|.|TRBV13|TRBD1
CASRGTGEETQYF
TGTGCCAGCAGAGGGACAGGGGAAGAGACCCAGTACTTC
>TRBJ2-1|.|TRBV6-5|.
CASRDGQLAYNEQFF
TGTGCCAGCAGAGATGGACAGTTGGCCTACAATGAGCAGTTCTTC
>TRBJ2-7|.|TRBV5-1|TRBD2
CASSRGLASEQYF
TGCGCCAGCAGCCGGGGACTAGCGAGCGAGCAGTACTTC
>TRBJ1-2|.|TRBV2|.
CASTTSAMNGYTF
TGTGCCAGCACGACTTCGGCGATGAATGGCTACACCTTC
>TRBJ2-1|once|TRBV4-2|.
CASAEGGLGNEQFF
TGTGCCAGCGCGGAGGGGGGGCTAGGGAATGAGCAGTTCTTC
>TRBJ1-2|.|TRBV6-5|TRBD1
CASSYHRDREGYTF
TGTGCCAGCAGTTACCACCGGGACAGGGAAGGCTACACCTTC
>TRBJ2-1|.|TRBV25-1|TRBD2
CASSDFPGAAGGPGEQFF
TGTGCCAGCAGTGATTTCCCCGGGGCGGCGGGAGGGCCGGGTGAGCAGTTCTTC
>TRBJ1-4|.|TRBV5-4|TRBD1
CASSVDRGSNEKLFF
TGTGCCAGCAGCGTGGACAGGGGAAGTAATGAAAAACTGTTTTTT
>TRBJ1-2|.|TRBV6-5|.
CASKGYTGLGGYTF
TGTGCCAGCAAGGGGTATACAGGGTTAGGTGGCTACACCTTC
>TRBJ2-5|.|TRBV25-1|.
CASSDLSYDQETQYF
TGTGCCAGCAGTGACCTTTCCTACGACCAAGAGACCCAGTACTTC
>TRBJ1-2|.|TRBV29-1|.
CSVVVAPLYGYTF
TGCAGCGTTGTCGTCGCGCCCCTCTATGGCTACACCTTC
>TRBJ2-5|.|TRBV12-3/TRBV12-4|.
CASSFSRETQYF
TGTGCCAGCAGTTTCAGTCGGGAGACCCAGTACTTC
>TRBJ1-5|.|TRBV5-1|.
CASSLDGSNQPQHF
TGCGCCAGCAGCTTGGATGGGTCCAATCAGCCCCAGCATTTT
>TRBJ2-2|.|TRBV6-2/TRBV6-3|TRBD2
CASSYDGGSIGSTGELFF
TGTGCCAGCAGTTACGACGGCGGGAGTATCGGGAGCACCGGGGAGCTGTTTTTT
>TRBJ1-6|.|TRBV5-5|TRBD1
CATAQGVESPLHF
TGTGCCACCGCCCAGGGGGTAGAATCACCCCTCCACTTT
>TRBJ1-6|.|TRBV10-2|.
CASSDRGQNSPLHF
TGCGCCAGCAGTGACCGAGGACAGAATTCACCCCTCCACTTT
>TRBJ2-5|.|TRBV2|.
CASSNGKLEGETQYF
TGTGCCAGTTCAAACGGGAAACTCGAGGGTGAGACCCAGTACTTC
>TRBJ2-7|.|TRBV18|.
CASSPSGQYEQYF
TGTGCCAGCTCACCCTCTGGACAGTACGAGCAGTACTTC
>TRBJ1-1|.|TRBV3-1/TRBV3-2|.
CASSQGSGNTEAFF
TGTGCCAGCAGCCAAGGTTCCGGGAACACTGAAGCTTTCTTT
>TRBJ1-3|once|TRBV5-1|TRBD1
CASSLDQGAGNTIYF
TGCGCCAGCAGCTTGGATCAGGGGGCTGGAAACACCATATATTTT
>TRBJ1-2|.|TRBV7-9|.
CASSLGGDRPYGYTF
TGTGCCAGCAGCTTAGGGGGAGACAGGCCCTATGGCTACACCTTC
>TRBJ2-1|.|TRBV6-5|TRBD2
CASRKGLAGEQFF
TGTGCCAGCAGAAAGGGGCTAGCGGGTGAGCAGTTCTTC
>TRBJ2-7|.|TRBV18|.
CASSPPTQGVYEQYF
TGTGCCAGCTCACCACCGACACAGGGAGTCTACGAGCAGTACTTC
>TRBJ1-1|.|TRBV29-1|TRBD1
CSVGDRVGTEAFF
TGCAGCGTTGGGGACAGGGTCGGCACTGAAGCTTTCTTT
>TRBJ2-7|few|TRBV11-1|.
CASSFGTGFEQYF
TGTGCCAGCAGCTTCGGGACGGGGTTCGAGCAGTACTTC
>TRBJ2-7|.|TRBV7-9|.
CASSAGTGTGEQYF
TGTGCCAGCAGCGCCGGTACAGGGACTGGCGAGCAGTACTTC
>TRBJ2-1|.|TRBV29-1|TRBD2
CSVVGLAGGSSYNEQFF
TGCAGCGTCGTTGGACTAGCGGGAGGATCCTCCTACAATGAGCAGTTCTTC
>TRBJ1-1|.|TRBV11-2|.
CASSPGRGPQAFF
TGTGCCAGCAGCCCTGGACGGGGCCCTCAAGCTTTCTTT
>TRBJ2-5|.|TRBV5-5|.
CASSVRVGETQYF
TGTGCCAGCAGCGTCAGGGTAGGGGAGACCCAGTACTTC